Listed here are 7 T cell receptor beta chains from one sample, sequenced in a study of metastatic and nonmetastatic thyroid tumors. Not a single patient had been given any form of treatment at any point before undergoing thyroid surgery. TCRdb recomputed clones from the PCR reads via MiXCR. The table shows around 6,000 clones, with roughly a sixth occurring only once. The sequencing sample was made of tumor tissue. All receptors come from a male donor with papillary thyroid cancer or a benign thyroid nodule (not recorded which). Some clones in this sample may be carry-over from other donors' samples.

CDR3 nucleotides: TGTGCCAGTAGTTACGGGGTCAATGAGCAGTTCTTC. It specifies CASSYGVNEQFF. This chain joins TRBV19 and TRBJ2-1; possibly TRBD2 for D (5 bases). Between the trimmed V and J ends, which lost 5 bases and 6 bases, there was a span of 8 bases. The CDR3 is 12 residues long. Germline lookup yields CDR1 LNHDA and CDR2 SQIVND (reference sequence).

This clone was counted only a few times. The chain combines TRBV12-3 or TRBV12-4 with TRBJ2-5, with D possibly called TRBD1 or TRBD2 (6 bases each). V lost 2 bases and J lost 0, with 13 bases in between. The CDR3 has 16 residues. CDR3 protein: CASSLSGGRDQETQYF. CDR3 DNA: TGTGCCAGCAGTTTATCCGGGGGCCGTGACCAAGAGACCCAGTACTTC.

This clone has ten or more counts. V is TRBV5-4 and J is TRBJ2-1; D gene unclear. This CDR3 comprises 12 residues. V was pared by 7 bases and J by 5 bases, with 10 bases between. Germline values: CDR1 SGHNT, CDR2 YYREEE (reference sequence). CDR3 loop: CASSAVHNEQFF. The CDR3 bases are TGTGCCAGCTCGGCGGTCCACAATGAGCAGTTCTTC.

This clone was detected many times. The rearrangement uses TRBV7-3 and TRBJ2-5; no definite D call. Trimming took off 5 bases at V and 7 bases at J, with 14 bases between the two ends. This CDR3 is built from 13 residues. CDR1 SGHTA and CDR2 FQGTGA come from the germline V gene. DNA for the CDR3: TGTGCCAGCAGCAACCCCAGCGTGGGGACCCAGTACTTC. Amino acids: CASSNPSVGTQYF.

This clone is labeled medium-sized. The chain has TRBV30 and TRBJ1-6; maybe TRBD1 (5 bases). The germline V gene encodes CDR1 GTSNPN and CDR2 SVGIG (reference sequence). Between the trimmed V and J ends, which lost 5 bases and 10 bases, there was a span of 18 bases. The CDR3 consists of 14 residues. CDR3 sequence: CAWAGLGRGSPLHF. Here the CDR3 DNA reads TGTGCCTGGGCCGGGCTGGGTAGGGGCTCACCCCTCCACTTT.

This clone is medium-sized within its sample. The V and J genes are TRBV10-3 and TRBJ2-3; possibly TRBD2 for D (6 bases). The length of the CDR3 is 17 residues. In germline, CDR1 is ENHRY, CDR2 SYGVKD. Between the trimmed V and J ends, which lost 3 bases and 2 bases, there was a span of 18 bases. Written as DNA, the CDR3 is TGTGCCATCAGTGACCCGGTAGCGACTAGATCCACAGATACGCAGTATTTT. As protein: CAISDPVATRSTDTQYF.

The chain uses TRBV20-1 and TRBJ2-7; TRBD2 agrees at 7 bases. The germline V gene has CDR1 DFQATT and CDR2 SNEGSKA (reference sequence). This CDR3 region has 15 residues. Losses at the gene ends were 0 bases for V and 4 bases for J; bases not matched to a gene: 9. The CDR3 DNA reads TGCAGTGCTAGAGACCCGAGCGGGATAGCTTACGAGCAGTACTTC. It is translated as CSARDPSGIAYEQYF.